These 18 T cell receptor beta chains share one sample of origin, sequenced in a study of shared clonotypes between healthy human individuals. TCRdb's copy holds only in-frame clones and misses some; the assay was immunoSEQ multiplex PCR. The repertoire holds about 1.9 million clones, with over 85% as singletons. CD45RO-negative cells were positively selected for CCR7, leaving out terminally differentiated effector memory CD45RA+ cells. Sequencing was carried out using naive CD8+ T cells from PBMCs. The receptors originated from a man between 18 and 29 years old in good health. Some clones in this sample may be carry-over from other donors' samples.

The genes are TRBV11-3 and TRBJ2-2, with TRBD1 matching over 10 bases. CDR1 is SGHNT and CDR2 is YENEEA in the germline V gene. The CDR3 extends over 16 amino acids. J was trimmed by 6 bases and V by 5 bases; bases with no gene match: 9. The CDR3 is CASSPTRQGAAGELFF. DNA for the CDR3: TGTGCCAGCAGCCCAACTCGACAGGGGGCGGCCGGGGAGCTGTTTTTT.

The chain employs TRBV9 and TRBJ1-4, with D perhaps TRBD1 (5 bases). This CDR3 contains 12 residues. Germline V gene lookup returns CDR1 SGDLS and CDR2 YYNGEE. Trimming shortened V by 5 bases and J by 7 bases, and 9 bases separated the two germline ends. CDR3 protein: CASSGDSEKLFF. The CDR3 DNA follows: TGTGCCAGCAGTGGGGACTCTGAAAAACTGTTTTTT.

The chain uses TRBV5-1 and TRBJ1-1; possibly TRBD1 for D (5 bases). CDR1 is SGHRS and CDR2 is YFSETQ in the germline V gene. The CDR3 is made up of 14 amino acids. V was cut by 1 base and J by 3 bases, with 10 bases left in between. The CDR3 DNA is TGCGCCAGCAGCTTGTTCAGGGTGGACACTGAAGCTTTCTTT. It codes for CASSLFRVDTEAFF.

The chain joins TRBV6-6 to TRBJ2-4, with TRBD1 matching 8 bases. The germline V gene encodes CDR1 MNHNY and CDR2 SVGAGI (reference sequence). The ends lost 2 bases at V and 8 bases at J; junction bases unmatched: 8. There are 15 residues in the CDR3. CDR3 residues: CASSYQGARADIQYF. CDR3 DNA: TGTGCCAGCAGTTACCAGGGGGCGAGGGCGGACATTCAGTACTTC.

This chain joins TRBV27 and TRBJ2-5; TRBD2 agrees at 11 bases. Germline lookup yields CDR1 MNHEY and CDR2 SMNVEV (reference sequence). After removal of 6 bases from V and 2 bases from J, the junction contained 11 bases not matched to a gene. There are 17 residues in the CDR3. CDR3: CASRPLAGEGGQETQYF. The CDR3 nucleotides read TGTGCCAGCAGACCACTAGCGGGAGAAGGGGGTCAAGAGACCCAGTACTTC.

This chain joins TRBV2 and TRBJ2-5; the D is unclear. CDR1 SNHLY and CDR2 FYNNEI come from the germline V gene. The CDR3 sequence is 12 residues long. V dropped 10 bases and J dropped 5 bases, with 14 bases sitting between them. The CDR3 spells CATRWAGETQYF. DNA for the CDR3: TGTGCCACCCGGTGGGCCGGGGAGACCCAGTACTTC.

The V call is TRBV27, the J call TRBJ2-3; D might be TRBD2 (5 bases). In germline, CDR1 is MNHEY, CDR2 SMNVEV (reference sequence). This CDR3 is built from 16 residues. Trimming left V 3 bases short and J 6 bases short, with 19 bases between. CDR3 sequence reads: CASSLAAAGGGDTQYF. DNA for the CDR3: TGTGCCAGCAGTTTGGCTGCGGCGGGTGGCGGGGATACGCAGTATTTT.

CDR3 nucleotide sequence: TGTGCCAGCAGCGGAGGGACTCTGAACACCGGGGAGCTGTTTTTT. Amino acids: CASSGGTLNTGELFF. The V and J genes are TRBV9 and TRBJ2-2; tentatively, D is TRBD2 (6 bases). This CDR3 contains 15 residues. V shed 3 bases and J shed 1 base, with 10 bases lying between them. Germline V gives CDR1 SGDLS, CDR2 YYNGEE.

This sequence joins TRBV9 and TRBJ2-1; 8 bases are shared with TRBD1. With 3 bases clipped from V and 1 base from J, the junction kept 3 bases outside the gene matches. The CDR3 consists of 15 residues. Germline V lookup: CDR1 SGDLS, CDR2 YYNGEE. CDR3 in amino acids: CASSGTGGSYNEQFF. DNA of the CDR3: TGTGCCAGCAGCGGAACAGGGGGGTCCTACAATGAGCAGTTCTTC.

V is TRBV9 and J is TRBJ2-5; TRBD2 matches at 10 bases. Germline V gene data show CDR1 as SGDLS and CDR2 as YYNGEE. The CDR3 sequence is 19 residues long. Trimming took 4 bases from V and 0 from J; bases not matched to a gene: 15. This chain's CDR3 is CASSSPGTSASQYQETQYF. For the CDR3, the DNA is TGTGCCAGCAGCTCACCAGGGACTAGCGCGTCGCAGTACCAAGAGACCCAGTACTTC.

J is TRBJ2-1 and V is TRBV2, with 13 bases aligning to TRBD2. CDR3 length: 16 amino acids. Germline CDR1 and CDR2: SNHLY and FYNNEI. The V segment lost 3 bases and the J segment 8 bases; nucleotides outside the gene matches: 7. CDR3 residues: CASSDWGTSGKDEQFF. CDR3 coding DNA: TGTGCCAGCAGTGACTGGGGGACTAGCGGGAAAGATGAGCAGTTCTTC.

In this sample, this clone turned up once. This chain joins TRBV28 and TRBJ1-5; 8 bases map to TRBD1. Germline assignment: CDR1 MDHEN and CDR2 SYDVKM. The CDR3 is 15 amino acids. Trimming removed 4 bases from V and 4 bases from J; junction bases left unmatched: 6. CDR3 protein: CASSSTGVFNQPQHF. The CDR3 DNA follows: TGTGCCAGCAGTTCGACAGGGGTGTTTAATCAGCCCCAGCATTTT.

This chain uses TRBV7-9 with TRBJ2-7, with TRBD2 as a possible D gene (5 bases). Germline CDR1 is SEHNR and CDR2 is FQNEAQ (reference sequence). Trimming removed 3 bases at V and 2 bases at J, with 8 bases between. The CDR3 length is 13 residues. CDR3 residues: CASSFKEAYEQYF. CDR3 DNA: TGTGCCAGCAGCTTTAAGGAGGCCTACGAGCAGTACTTC.

The chain couples TRBV15 to TRBJ2-2; perhaps TRBD1 as D (6 bases). Germline CDR1 and CDR2: LNHNV and YYDKDF (reference sequence). The ends were cut back, 8 bases at V and 2 bases at J, with 12 bases in the middle. The length of the CDR3 is 14 residues. The CDR3 nucleotides are TGTGCCACCGGAGAACAGGGAAACACCGGGGAGCTGTTTTTT. It specifies CATGEQGNTGELFF.

The chain carries TRBV4-1 and TRBJ2-7; D not certain. In germline, CDR1 is MGHRA, CDR2 YSYEKL. The CDR3 extends over 13 amino acids. V was cut by 2 bases and J by 4 bases, with 9 bases left in between. DNA of the CDR3: TGCGCCAGCAGCCAACTTAGGAATTACGAGCAGTACTTC. This gives the protein CASSQLRNYEQYF.

The chain has TRBV9 and TRBJ1-2, with 7 bases lining up with TRBD1. Germline V gives CDR1 SGDLS, CDR2 YYNGEE. There are 15 residues in the CDR3. V lost 2 bases, J lost 4 bases, and 8 bases stayed unmatched. Here the CDR3 reads CASSVDRASAYGYTF. The CDR3 bases are TGTGCCAGCAGCGTCGACAGGGCCTCGGCCTATGGCTACACCTTC.

The chain is built from TRBV6-5 and TRBJ2-1; unclear D gene. CDR3 length equals 13 residues. The V gene lost 1 base and the J gene lost 5 bases, with 6 bases spanning the gap. In germline, CDR1 is MNHEY, CDR2 SVGAGI. The CDR3 is CASSYWADNEQFF. The CDR3 nucleotides are TGTGCCAGCAGTTACTGGGCGGACAATGAGCAGTTCTTC.

This clone was recorded only once. The CDR3 DNA sequence: TGTGCCAGCGGACAGCGGTCGGGTCCGGCTGACACCGGGGAGCTGTTTTTT. Translated: CASGQRSGPADTGELFF. V and J are TRBV7-9 and TRBJ2-2; TRBD1 might be the D (6 bases). The CDR3 contains 17 residues. Germline V lookup: CDR1 SEHNR, CDR2 FQNEAQ (reference sequence). Trimming took off 8 bases at V and 3 bases at J, with 22 bases between the two ends.